A single sample gave rise to the 13 T cell receptor beta chains below, sequenced in a study of T cells in Graves' hyperthyroidism and ophthalmopathy. TCR beta CDR3 sequences were amplified from RNA transcripts. The primer set for the first-round RT-PCR of the TCR CDR3 was HTBI. TCRdb passed the multiplex PCR reads through MiXCR, listing each CDR3 protein once. The sample gives roughly 380,000 distinct CDR3 sequences, approximately 14% of which show up once; 9.5% to 12% is in the top ten. Sequences were obtained from blood. The origin of the receptors is a woman between 55 and 75 years old with Graves' hyperthyroidism.

This clonotype has a count of ten or more. The rearrangement joins TRBV11-2 to TRBJ2-7; D may be TRBD1 or TRBD2 (5 bases each). The CDR3 is made up of 12 amino acids. The germline V and J ends were trimmed by 7 bases and 2 bases, with 9 bases remaining between them. The germline CDR1 and CDR2 sequences are SGHAT and FQNNGV. DNA for the CDR3: TGTGCCAGCACGGGGCCTACCTACGAGCAGTACTTC. It translates to CASTGPTYEQYF.

This clonotype was observed many times. The CDR3 bases are TGTGCCAGCAGCGGGAGGGTGACAGGGTGGCCAATGGAGACCCAGTACTTC. This sequence encodes CASSGRVTGWPMETQYF. The chain carries TRBV7-8 and TRBJ2-5; either TRBD1 or TRBD2 may supply D (7 bases each). The CDR3 consists of 17 residues. Germline CDR1 is SGHVS and CDR2 is FQNEAQ. V lost 5 bases and J 5 bases, leaving 24 bases between the germline ends.

This clonotype appeared a few times. This chain links TRBV6-1 with TRBJ2-3, with D unresolved. The CDR3 sequence is 12 residues long. Germline V gene data show CDR1 as MNHNS and CDR2 as SASEGT. Trimming pared 3 bases from V and 5 bases from J, leaving 6 bases between. The CDR3 loop reads CASSEVVDTQYF. The CDR3 DNA sequence: TGTGCCAGCAGTGAGGTTGTAGATACGCAGTATTTT.

This clonotype was seen many times. The V and J genes are TRBV9 and TRBJ2-5; no firm D call. The germline gives CDR1 SGDLS, CDR2 YYNGEE. There are 15 residues in the CDR3. Trimming removed 4 bases from V and 1 base from J, with 14 bases in between. CDR3 sequence reads: CASSSRTLAQETQYF. The CDR3, as DNA: TGTGCCAGCAGCTCACGAACGTTGGCCCAAGAGACCCAGTACTTC.

The chain couples TRBV19 to TRBJ1-1; 7 nucleotides match TRBD1. There are 15 residues in the CDR3. Trimming cost V 3 bases and J 2 bases; bases outside gene matches: 6. CDR1 is LNHDA and CDR2 is SQIVND in the germline V gene (reference sequence). The CDR3 region is CASSMSGGANTEAFF. DNA for the CDR3: TGTGCCAGTAGTATGTCAGGGGGGGCTAACACTGAAGCTTTCTTT.

This chain connects TRBV6-1 to TRBJ2-5; the match to TRBD2 covers 11 bases. The CDR3 is 18 amino acids. With 1 base clipped from V and 0 bases from J, the junction kept 7 bases outside the gene matches. CDR1 is MNHNS, CDR2 SASEGT, per germline. In DNA form, the CDR3 reads TGTGCCAGCAGTGAAGGGGCTAGCGGGAGGTCCAACCAAGAGACCCAGTACTTC. Amino acid sequence: CASSEGASGRSNQETQYF.

This clonotype was seen a handful of times. The chain uses TRBV19 and TRBJ2-2; 14 nucleotides align to TRBD2. J lost 4 bases, V lost 2 bases, and 3 bases had no gene match. Germline CDR1 is LNHDA and CDR2 is SQIVND (reference sequence). The CDR3 is 17 residues long. In nucleotides, the CDR3 is TGTGCCAGTAGTATAACTGGGACTAGCGGGAGCACCGGGGAGCTGTTTTTT. The encoded protein is CASSITGTSGSTGELFF. Drawing the rest from reference TRBV19 and TRBJ2-2, the complete variable domain is DGGITQSPKYLFRKEGQNVTLSCEQNLNHDAMYWYRQDPGQGLRLIYYSQIVNDFQKGDIAEGYSVSREKKESFPLTVTSAQKNPTAFYLCASSITGTSGSTGELFFGEGSRLTVL.

This clonotype appeared a few times. The rearrangement links TRBV6-6 to TRBJ2-7; 7 bases agree with TRBD2. V lost 0 bases and J lost 2; bases outside the gene matches: 4. The germline CDR1 and CDR2 sequences are MNHNY and SVGAGI (reference sequence). The CDR3 consists of 15 residues. The CDR3 sequence is CASSYSGTIAYEQYF. Written as DNA, the CDR3 is TGTGCCAGCAGTTACTCCGGGACTATTGCCTACGAGCAGTACTTC.

This clonotype was recorded at least ten times. V and J are TRBV28 and TRBJ2-1; possibly TRBD1 for D (5 bases). This CDR3 comprises 15 residues. V lost 7 bases, J lost 6 bases, and 19 bases lay in between. The germline V gene encodes CDR1 MDHEN and CDR2 SYDVKM. CDR3: CASNLGPSQGNEQFF. The DNA for the CDR3 is TGTGCCAGCAATCTTGGGCCCTCCCAGGGCAATGAGCAGTTCTTC.

This clonotype showed up many times. The V gene is TRBV5-1, the J gene TRBJ2-5; D perhaps matches TRBD2 (6 bases). The CDR3 extends over 14 amino acids. Trimming took 0 bases from V and 5 from J, leaving 11 bases between them. Germline V CDR1 and CDR2: SGHRS, YFSETQ. For the CDR3, the DNA is TGCGCCAGCAGCTTGGTGGGAGGCGGCGAGACCCAGTACTTC. It specifies CASSLVGGGETQYF.

A single count supports this clonotype. One end of the junction fails to match germline, which may point to a read error. V usage is TRBV2 and J usage is TRBJ2-7; maybe TRBD1 (6 bases). The CDR3 runs to 12 residues. CDR1 and CDR2 from the germline V gene are SNHLY and FYNNEI. For the CDR3, the DNA is TGTGCCAGCACAGGGGTCTCCAACGAGCAGTACTTC. This translates into CASTGVSNEQYF.

This clonotype came up many times. V usage is TRBV30 and J usage is TRBJ1-5, with a weak D call TRBD1 (5 bases). This CDR3 has 15 residues. Germline V gene lookup returns CDR1 GTSNPN and CDR2 SVGIG (reference sequence). V gave up 3 bases and J gave up 6 bases, with 18 bases separating them. The CDR3 region has the DNA TGTGCCTGGAGCGCGGGGGGGTCTGGGGGTCAGCCCCAGCATTTT. Protein sequence: CAWSAGGSGGQPQHF.

This clonotype has ten or more counts. The chain combines TRBV11-3 with TRBJ2-7, with 9 bases aligning to TRBD2. Trimming removed 5 bases from V and 2 bases from J; junction bases left unmatched: 7. Germline-derived CDR1 and CDR2 are SGHNT and YENEEA. This CDR3 is 15 amino acids long. CDR3 nucleotide sequence: TGTGCCAGCAGCCCGTGGCGGGAGGGCCCCTACGAGCAGTACTTC. Residues: CASSPWREGPYEQYF.